The 10 T cell receptor beta chains below were found in one sample sequenced in a study of T cell repertoires in cytomegalovirus infection. TCRdb redid the calling of the reads with MiXCR, one entry per CDR3 protein. The data contain about 900,000 distinct CDR3 sequences, roughly 30% of them singletons. Their antigens remain unidentified. Sequencing was performed on cultured CD8+ T cells from PBMCs, taken from culture after CMV antigen stimulation. These receptors came from a human donor in good health (CMV status not recorded). Some clones in this sample may be carry-over from other donors' samples.

Comments on this clonotype: A far more abundant clone sits one base away, making this likely a read error. For the CDR3, the DNA is TGTGCCAGCAGTTACGGGACTGAGCAGTTCTTC. The encoded protein is CASSYGTEQFF. This sequence joins TRBV6-5 and TRBJ2-1; D tentatively reads TRBD1 or TRBD2 (5 bases each). Germline V lookup: CDR1 MNHEY, CDR2 SVGAGI. The CDR3 loop spans 11 amino acids. V was pared by 2 bases and J by 9 bases, with 5 bases between.

This sequence joins TRBV19 and TRBJ1-5; possibly TRBD1 for D (5 bases). Per germline, CDR1 LNHDA and CDR2 SQIVND (reference sequence). This CDR3 has 15 residues. Trimming left V 8 bases short and J 3 bases short, with 17 bases between. CDR3 sequence (DNA): TGTGCCAGTTGCTGGGTGGCAGGGCCCAATCAGCCCCAGCATTTT. Translated, it gives CASCWVAGPNQPQHF.

The genes are TRBV6-2 or TRBV6-3 and TRBJ2-1, with 7 bases that match TRBD1. Germline assignment: CDR1 MNHEY and CDR2 SVGEGT. This CDR3 is 15 amino acids long. V dropped 2 bases and J dropped 4; count of bases not matched to a gene: 5. CDR3 nucleotides: TGTGCCAGCAGTTACGACAGGGCCGGGTACAATGAGCAGTTCTTC. The encoded protein is CASSYDRAGYNEQFF.

Only a few counts were recorded for this clonotype. The gene calls are TRBV6-6 and TRBJ1-1, with 7 bases aligning to TRBD1. This CDR3 has 17 amino acids. V shed 1 base and J 1 base; nucleotides not matched to a gene: 9. Germline V gives CDR1 MNHNY, CDR2 SVGAGI (reference sequence). The CDR3, as DNA: TGTGCCAGCAGTTACTTGGAAACAGGGGTAGGGAACACTGAAGCTTTCTTT. Residues: CASSYLETGVGNTEAFF.

The rearrangement uses TRBV5-5 and TRBJ1-2; 8 bases are a match to TRBD1. The CDR3 totals 14 residues. Trimming removed 4 bases from V and 4 bases from J; junction bases left unmatched: 6. Germline lookup yields CDR1 SGHKS and CDR2 YYEKEE (reference sequence). The CDR3 bases are TGTGCCAGCAGCGCGGGACAGGCTGCCTATGGCTACACCTTC. It is translated as CASSAGQAAYGYTF.

In this sample, this clonotype turned up a few times. The chain recombines TRBV28 with TRBJ2-6; a possible D gene is TRBD1 (5 bases). The CDR3 loop spans 19 amino acids. Per germline, CDR1 MDHEN and CDR2 SYDVKM. Between the trimmed V and J ends, which lost 4 bases and 0 bases, there was a span of 19 bases. The CDR3 loop reads CASSSILRQLYSGANVLTF. CDR3 coding DNA: TGTGCCAGCAGTTCCATTCTTAGACAGCTATACTCTGGGGCCAACGTCCTGACTTTC.

The chain recombines TRBV15 with TRBJ2-2; D is ambiguous. Germline V gene data show CDR1 as LNHNV and CDR2 as YYDKDF (reference sequence). The CDR3 contains 13 residues. The V gene lost 8 bases and the J gene lost 7 bases, with 14 bases spanning the gap. The CDR3 protein is CATYAVDGGELFF. In DNA form, the CDR3 reads TGTGCCACCTACGCGGTGGACGGCGGGGAGCTGTTTTTT.

This clonotype was counted at least ten times. The rearrangement joins TRBV27 to TRBJ2-1, with 10 bases that match TRBD2. J gave up 2 bases and V 2 bases, and 0 bases lay outside the gene matches. Germline loops: CDR1 MNHEY, CDR2 SMNVEV (reference sequence). This CDR3 contains 15 residues. The chain's CDR3 is CASSLLAGAYNEQFF. The CDR3 DNA follows: TGTGCCAGCAGTTTACTAGCGGGGGCCTACAATGAGCAGTTCTTC.

This clonotype has just one count. The CDR3 loop is CASRTDANTGELFF. In DNA form, the CDR3 reads TGTGCCAGCAGGACAGACGCGAACACCGGGGAGCTGTTTTTT. The V gene is TRBV6-5, the J gene TRBJ2-2; D is perhaps TRBD1 (5 bases). The germline V gene has CDR1 MNHEY and CDR2 SVGAGI. This CDR3 is 14 amino acids long. Trimming left V 6 bases short and J 0 bases short, with 8 bases between.

This clonotype appeared once. Germline is not matched at one junction end, which may reflect a read error. CDR3 DNA sequence: TGTGTCAGCAGCTCTTTTAACACTGAAGCTTTCTTT. Translated, it gives CVSSSFNTEAFF. This chain links TRBV7-3 with TRBJ1-1; D uncertain. Germline CDR1 reads SGHTA; CDR2 reads FQGTGA. This CDR3 has 12 amino acids.